This TCR beta chain was obtained from a study of shared clonotypes between healthy human individuals. Measured with immunoSEQ multiplex PCR; TCRdb has only the in-frame clones, and not every one. The sample includes 2 million to 2.5 million clones, approximately 95% of them seen just once. This CDR3 has 15 residues. Per the germline V gene, CDR1 is SGHVS and CDR2 is FQNEAQ. V was shortened by 1 base and J by 1 base, with 10 bases between the two germline ends. The sequence derives from a man younger than 30 in good health. Some clones in this sample may be carry-over from other donors' samples. Material: naive CD4+ T cells from PBMCs. Subset meaning: CD45RA+ positively selected. This chain connects TRBV7-8 to TRBJ1-1; weak D call: TRBD1 (6 bases). The CDR3 DNA follows: TGTGCCAGCAGCTTAGATCAGGGGTCGAACACTGAAGCTTTCTTT. Encoded protein: CASSLDQGSNTEAFF.